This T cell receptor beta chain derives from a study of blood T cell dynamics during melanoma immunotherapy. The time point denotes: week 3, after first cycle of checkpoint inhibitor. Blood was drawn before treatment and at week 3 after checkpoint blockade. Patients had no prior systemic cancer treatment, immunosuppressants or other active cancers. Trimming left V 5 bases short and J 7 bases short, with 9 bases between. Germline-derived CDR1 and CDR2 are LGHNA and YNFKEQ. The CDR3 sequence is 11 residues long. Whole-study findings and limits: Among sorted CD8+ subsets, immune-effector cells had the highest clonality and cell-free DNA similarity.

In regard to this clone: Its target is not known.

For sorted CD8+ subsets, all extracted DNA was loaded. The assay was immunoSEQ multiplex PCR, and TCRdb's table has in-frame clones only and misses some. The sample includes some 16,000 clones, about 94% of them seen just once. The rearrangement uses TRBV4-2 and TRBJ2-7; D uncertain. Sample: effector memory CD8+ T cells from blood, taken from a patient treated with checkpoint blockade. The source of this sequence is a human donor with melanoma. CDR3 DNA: TGTGCCAGCAGCTTAGGGCCGGAGCAGTACTTC. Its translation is CASSLGPEQYF.